This is a list of T cell receptor beta chains from one sample in a study of technical replicates of blood from a few donors. Measured with immunoSEQ multiplex PCR; TCRdb has only the in-frame clones, and not every one. The sample records tens of thousands of clones, 90% to 95% being singletons. The sequencing input was PBMCs. These receptors all come from a human donor in good health. Some clones in this sample may be carry-over from other donors' samples. Each CDR3 is given with its conserved first and last residue. The D gene is left open where the match is weak. Part of the rows lack a size; the others show once, few, many or a class for expanded clones.

clone size: .; V gene: TRBV29-1; D gene: TRBD2; J gene: TRBJ2-1; CDR3 protein: CSVANSGRAFSSYNEQFF; CDR3 DNA: TGCAGCGTCGCTAATAGCGGGAGGGCCTTTAGCTCCTACAATGAGCAGTTCTTC
clone size: .; V gene: TRBV5-1; D gene: .; J gene: TRBJ2-1; CDR3 protein: CASSLAAGVRKNEQFF; CDR3 DNA: TGCGCCAGCAGCTTGGCCGCCGGAGTAAGAAAGAATGAGCAGTTCTTC
clone size: .; V gene: TRBV30; D gene: .; J gene: TRBJ2-7; CDR3 protein: CAWRGDSPYEQYF; CDR3 DNA: TGTGCCTGGAGAGGGGACTCGCCCTACGAGCAGTACTTC
clone size: .; V gene: TRBV25-1; D gene: .; J gene: TRBJ2-2; CDR3 protein: CASRQQGELFF; CDR3 DNA: TGTGCCAGCAGACAACAAGGGGAGCTGTTTTTT
clone size: .; V gene: TRBV4-3; D gene: TRBD2; J gene: TRBJ2-1; CDR3 protein: CASSQRGLREFNEQFF; CDR3 DNA: TGCGCCAGCAGCCAAAGGGGTTTGCGGGAGTTCAATGAGCAGTTCTTC
clone size: .; V gene: TRBV7-9; D gene: TRBD2; J gene: TRBJ2-3; CDR3 protein: CASSSRLAGVTDTQYF; CDR3 DNA: TGTGCCAGCAGCTCCCGACTAGCGGGTGTGACAGATACGCAGTATTTT
clone size: .; V gene: TRBV14; D gene: .; J gene: TRBJ1-3; CDR3 protein: CASSPPQGFGGNTIYF; CDR3 DNA: TGTGCCAGCAGCCCTCCACAGGGTTTTGGAGGAAACACCATATATTTT
clone size: .; V gene: TRBV25-1; D gene: .; J gene: TRBJ2-3; CDR3 protein: CASSDSQASRDTQYF; CDR3 DNA: TGTGCCAGCAGTGATAGTCAGGCGAGCAGAGATACGCAGTATTTT
clone size: .; V gene: TRBV5-3; D gene: .; J gene: TRBJ2-7; CDR3 protein: CARSWAFPSGEQYF; CDR3 DNA: TGTGCCAGAAGCTGGGCCTTCCCTTCAGGCGAGCAGTACTTC
clone size: .; V gene: TRBV13; D gene: .; J gene: TRBJ2-5; CDR3 protein: CASSLLKGEQETQYF; CDR3 DNA: TGTGCCAGCAGCTTATTGAAAGGAGAGCAAGAGACCCAGTACTTC
clone size: .; V gene: TRBV7-9; D gene: .; J gene: TRBJ2-4; CDR3 protein: CASSPGDGKNIQYF; CDR3 DNA: TGTGCCAGCAGCCCAGGGGATGGCAAAAACATTCAGTACTTC
clone size: .; V gene: TRBV19; D gene: .; J gene: TRBJ1-6; CDR3 protein: CASSTKGHTLHF; CDR3 DNA: TGTGCCAGTAGTACCAAGGGACATACCCTCCACTTT
clone size: .; V gene: TRBV7-8; D gene: TRBD1; J gene: TRBJ2-5; CDR3 protein: CASSPRTGKAQYF; CDR3 DNA: TGTGCCAGCAGCCCCCGGACAGGGAAGGCCCAGTACTTC
clone size: .; V gene: TRBV7-9; D gene: .; J gene: TRBJ1-4; CDR3 protein: CASSLAMSGGGEKLFF; CDR3 DNA: TGTGCCAGCAGCTTAGCGATGTCGGGGGGCGGCGAAAAACTGTTTTTT
clone size: .; V gene: TRBV6-5; D gene: .; J gene: TRBJ1-2; CDR3 protein: CASSYRGGSGYGYTF; CDR3 DNA: TGTGCCAGCAGTTACCGAGGGGGTTCGGGCTATGGCTACACCTTC
clone size: once; V gene: TRBV4-3; D gene: TRBD2; J gene: TRBJ2-1; CDR3 protein: CASSKVPAGGTYNEQFF; CDR3 DNA: TGCGCCAGCAGCAAGGTCCCAGCGGGGGGGACATACAATGAGCAGTTCTTC
clone size: .; V gene: TRBV7-9; D gene: .; J gene: TRBJ1-2; CDR3 protein: CASSSTGYGYTF; CDR3 DNA: TGTGCCAGCAGCTCGACAGGATATGGCTACACCTTC
clone size: .; V gene: TRBV7-2; D gene: .; J gene: TRBJ1-6; CDR3 protein: CASSPSWNNSPLHF; CDR3 DNA: TGTGCCAGCAGCCCTAGTTGGAATAATTCACCCCTCCACTTT
clone size: few; V gene: TRBV5-6; D gene: .; J gene: TRBJ1-1; CDR3 protein: CASSLDRNTEAFF; CDR3 DNA: TGTGCCAGCAGCTTGGACAGGAACACTGAAGCTTTCTTT
clone size: .; V gene: TRBV5-1; D gene: .; J gene: TRBJ1-1; CDR3 protein: CASTLQGERGGTEAFF; CDR3 DNA: TGCGCCAGCACCCTACAGGGAGAACGGGGGGGCACTGAAGCTTTCTTT
clone size: .; V gene: TRBV19; D gene: TRBD2; J gene: TRBJ2-2; CDR3 protein: CASSTTGTSGRAELFF; CDR3 DNA: TGTGCCAGTAGTACCACCGGGACTAGCGGGAGAGCGGAGCTGTTTTTT
clone size: .; V gene: TRBV4-3; D gene: .; J gene: TRBJ1-2; CDR3 protein: CASSQDPEGTYGYTF; CDR3 DNA: TGCGCCAGCAGCCAAGATCCAGAGGGTACCTATGGCTACACCTTC
clone size: .; V gene: TRBV29-1; D gene: TRBD2; J gene: TRBJ2-1; CDR3 protein: CSVPEGSGSNEQFF; CDR3 DNA: TGCAGCGTCCCAGAAGGAAGCGGGAGCAATGAGCAGTTCTTC
clone size: .; V gene: TRBV10-3; D gene: .; J gene: TRBJ2-7; CDR3 protein: CAIKEEGAEWEQYF; CDR3 DNA: TGTGCCATCAAGGAGGAGGGTGCGGAGTGGGAGCAGTACTTC
clone size: .; V gene: TRBV12-5; D gene: .; J gene: TRBJ2-7; CDR3 protein: CASGLSPGEQYF; CDR3 DNA: TGTGCTAGTGGTTTGAGTCCGGGCGAGCAGTACTTC
clone size: .; V gene: TRBV13; D gene: .; J gene: TRBJ2-7; CDR3 protein: CASSKADDEQYF; CDR3 DNA: TGTGCCAGCAGCAAAGCGGACGACGAGCAGTACTTC
clone size: .; V gene: TRBV5-1; D gene: .; J gene: TRBJ1-3; CDR3 protein: CASSLAGHQYRNTIYF; CDR3 DNA: TGCGCCAGCAGCTTGGCGGGACACCAGTACCGGAACACCATATATTTT
clone size: few; V gene: TRBV4-2; D gene: .; J gene: TRBJ1-5; CDR3 protein: CASSQDEDQPQHF; CDR3 DNA: TGTGCCAGCAGCCAAGACGAGGATCAGCCCCAGCATTTT
clone size: .; V gene: TRBV7-2; D gene: .; J gene: TRBJ2-5; CDR3 protein: CASCRTAQETQYF; CDR3 DNA: TGTGCCAGCTGCAGGACAGCCCAAGAGACCCAGTACTTC
clone size: .; V gene: TRBV7-9; D gene: .; J gene: TRBJ1-6; CDR3 protein: CASSLRTGYDNSPLHF; CDR3 DNA: TGTGCCAGCAGCTTGAGAACAGGGTACGATAATTCACCCCTCCACTTT
clone size: .; V gene: TRBV6-6; D gene: .; J gene: TRBJ2-5; CDR3 protein: CASRDSRETQYF; CDR3 DNA: TGTGCCAGCAGGGACTCCAGGGAGACCCAGTACTTC
clone size: .; V gene: TRBV10-3; D gene: .; J gene: TRBJ2-7; CDR3 protein: CAISDGFGAGPYEQYF; CDR3 DNA: TGTGCCATCAGTGATGGTTTTGGGGCAGGGCCCTACGAGCAGTACTTC
clone size: .; V gene: TRBV7-9; D gene: TRBD1; J gene: TRBJ1-6; CDR3 protein: CASSLKTGTGGSPLHF; CDR3 DNA: TGTGCCAGCAGCTTAAAAACCGGGACAGGGGGTTCACCCCTCCACTTT
clone size: .; V gene: TRBV2; D gene: .; J gene: TRBJ2-5; CDR3 protein: CASSDGLGEEYF; CDR3 DNA: TGTGCCAGCAGTGACGGCTTGGGAGAGGAGTACTTC
clone size: .; V gene: TRBV14; D gene: .; J gene: TRBJ1-1; CDR3 protein: CASSLSGTEVSGAFF; CDR3 DNA: TGTGCCAGCAGCCTGAGCGGGACCGAGGTTTCTGGGGCTTTCTTT
clone size: .; V gene: TRBV18; D gene: TRBD1; J gene: TRBJ1-3; CDR3 protein: CASSPGQGAGGNTIYF; CDR3 DNA: TGTGCCAGCTCACCGGGACAGGGGGCAGGTGGAAACACCATATATTTT
clone size: .; V gene: TRBV4-3; D gene: TRBD2; J gene: TRBJ2-5; CDR3 protein: CASSQGVRGGRETQYF; CDR3 DNA: TGCGCCAGCAGCCAAGGGGTGCGGGGGGGCCGAGAGACCCAGTACTTC
clone size: .; V gene: TRBV19; D gene: TRBD2; J gene: TRBJ2-5; CDR3 protein: CASSPRAGGRGGGQETQYF; CDR3 DNA: TGTGCCAGTAGTCCTCGGGCTGGCGGGAGGGGAGGGGGGCAAGAGACCCAGTACTTC
clone size: once; V gene: TRBV5-1; D gene: TRBD1; J gene: TRBJ1-6; CDR3 protein: CASSLQGYNSPLHF; CDR3 DNA: TGCGCCAGCAGCTTACAGGGGTATAATTCACCCCTCCACTTT
clone size: .; V gene: TRBV12-5; D gene: TRBD1; J gene: TRBJ2-7; CDR3 protein: CASAGTGQQYF; CDR3 DNA: TGTGCTAGTGCCGGGACAGGGCAGCAGTACTTC
clone size: .; V gene: TRBV2; D gene: TRBD1; J gene: TRBJ1-2; CDR3 protein: CASRMDRDYGYTF; CDR3 DNA: TGTGCCAGCAGGATGGACAGGGACTATGGCTACACCTTC
clone size: .; V gene: TRBV7-9; D gene: TRBD2; J gene: TRBJ2-4; CDR3 protein: CASNLAGVNIQYF; CDR3 DNA: TGTGCCAGCAACCTAGCGGGAGTGAACATTCAGTACTTC
clone size: .; V gene: TRBV29-1; D gene: .; J gene: TRBJ1-1; CDR3 protein: CSGLHNPNTEAFF; CDR3 DNA: TGCAGCGGGTTGCACAACCCGAACACTGAAGCTTTCTTT
clone size: once; V gene: TRBV5-1; D gene: TRBD1; J gene: TRBJ2-2; CDR3 protein: CASSLEGAAGELFF; CDR3 DNA: TGCGCCAGCAGCTTGGAGGGGGCCGCCGGGGAGCTGTTTTTT
clone size: few; V gene: TRBV12-5; D gene: TRBD2; J gene: TRBJ2-7; CDR3 protein: CASGLEPSGSNEQYF; CDR3 DNA: TGTGCTAGTGGTTTGGAACCTAGCGGGAGTAACGAGCAGTACTTC
clone size: .; V gene: TRBV2; D gene: TRBD1; J gene: TRBJ1-2; CDR3 protein: CASKWTGDDGYTF; CDR3 DNA: TGTGCCAGCAAGTGGACAGGGGACGATGGCTACACCTTC
clone size: once; V gene: TRBV28; D gene: .; J gene: TRBJ1-4; CDR3 protein: CASTPVTTNEKLFF; CDR3 DNA: TGTGCCAGCACCCCCGTTACAACTAATGAAAAACTGTTTTTT
clone size: .; V gene: TRBV12-5; D gene: .; J gene: TRBJ2-5; CDR3 protein: CASGLAGETQYF; CDR3 DNA: TGTGCTAGTGGTTTGGCAGGAGAGACCCAGTACTTC
clone size: .; V gene: TRBV2; D gene: .; J gene: TRBJ2-5; CDR3 protein: CATHPGGGRETQYF; CDR3 DNA: TGTGCCACACACCCAGGAGGGGGCCGGGAGACCCAGTACTTC
clone size: .; V gene: TRBV19; D gene: .; J gene: TRBJ1-1; CDR3 protein: CASNFGGVNTEAFF; CDR3 DNA: TGTGCCAGTAATTTCGGAGGAGTGAACACTGAAGCTTTCTTT
clone size: .; V gene: TRBV6-5; D gene: .; J gene: TRBJ1-1; CDR3 protein: CASSFLTVEAFF; CDR3 DNA: TGTGCCAGCAGTTTCCTGACAGTTGAAGCTTTCTTT
clone size: .; V gene: TRBV7-2; D gene: TRBD2; J gene: TRBJ2-1; CDR3 protein: CASSVSGRAGEQFF; CDR3 DNA: TGTGCCAGCAGCGTTAGCGGGAGGGCCGGTGAGCAGTTCTTC
clone size: .; V gene: TRBV27; D gene: TRBD2; J gene: TRBJ2-1; CDR3 protein: CASRRGTSGYNEQFF; CDR3 DNA: TGTGCCAGCAGGCGCGGGACTAGCGGTTACAATGAGCAGTTCTTC
clone size: .; V gene: TRBV6-6; D gene: .; J gene: TRBJ2-7; CDR3 protein: CASGAAYEQYF; CDR3 DNA: TGTGCCAGCGGGGCCGCCTACGAGCAGTACTTC
clone size: .; V gene: TRBV5-1; D gene: .; J gene: TRBJ2-5; CDR3 protein: CASSPRFQGGGETQYF; CDR3 DNA: TGCGCCAGCAGCCCAAGGTTTCAGGGAGGTGGAGAGACCCAGTACTTC
clone size: .; V gene: TRBV7-9; D gene: .; J gene: TRBJ1-3; CDR3 protein: CASPQARSGNTIYF; CDR3 DNA: TGTGCCAGCCCACAGGCCCGCTCTGGAAACACCATATATTTT
clone size: .; V gene: TRBV5-1; D gene: TRBD1; J gene: TRBJ1-1; CDR3 protein: CASSSDPGTGGGRF; CDR3 DNA: TGCGCCAGCAGCTCGGACCCCGGGACAGGGGGCGGGAGGTTT
clone size: .; V gene: TRBV6-6; D gene: TRBD2; J gene: TRBJ2-2; CDR3 protein: CASSLGLANTGELFF; CDR3 DNA: TGTGCCAGCAGTTTGGGACTAGCGAACACCGGGGAGCTGTTTTTT
clone size: once; V gene: TRBV5-1; D gene: TRBD2; J gene: TRBJ2-1; CDR3 protein: CASSIGGNEQFF; CDR3 DNA: TGCGCCAGCAGCATCGGGGGGAATGAGCAGTTCTTC